This is a list of T cell receptor beta chains from one sample in a study of blood T cell repertoires in COVID-19. Profiled with immunoSEQ multiplex PCR; TCRdb holds only in-frame clones, not every one. The sample holds approximately 250,000 clones, about 90% seen once. The sequencing sample was made of PBMCs or T cells enriched from blood (not recorded which). Every receptor here comes from a woman between 35 and 50 years old who had been exposed to COVID-19. Each CDR3 is given with its conserved first and last residue. Fields, in order: D gene, clone size, V gene, J gene, CDR3 DNA, CDR3 protein. D genes are given only for firm matches. The listing skips clone size in some rows; elsewhere it reads once, few, many or a size class.

d_call: NA; clone_size: NA; v_call: TRBV5-8; j_call: TRBJ1-2; cdr3_nt: TGTGCCAGCAGCTTGTGGCAGGCATATGGCTACACCTTC; cdr3_aa: CASSLWQAYGYTF
d_call: TRBD2; clone_size: NA; v_call: TRBV9; j_call: TRBJ2-5; cdr3_nt: TGTGCCAGCAGCGCTGATCCGGGACTAGCGGGACGTCTTTCAGAGACCCAGTACTTC; cdr3_aa: CASSADPGLAGRLSETQYF
d_call: NA; clone_size: NA; v_call: TRBV27; j_call: TRBJ1-1; cdr3_nt: TGTGCCAGCAGTTTTGGCAGGGCCGCTGAAGCTTTCTTT; cdr3_aa: CASSFGRAAEAFF
d_call: NA; clone_size: NA; v_call: TRBV24-1; j_call: TRBJ2-1; cdr3_nt: TGTGCCACCAGGGGGGGATACGGGGTCTCGCAGTTCTTC; cdr3_aa: CATRGGYGVSQFF
d_call: NA; clone_size: NA; v_call: TRBV5-1; j_call: TRBJ1-2; cdr3_nt: TGCGCCAGCAGCTTCGACAGTACCTATGGCTACACCTTC; cdr3_aa: CASSFDSTYGYTF
d_call: TRBD1; clone_size: NA; v_call: TRBV28; j_call: TRBJ2-6; cdr3_nt: TGTGCCAGCAGTTCTGGACAGGGGGCCTCTGGGGCCAACGTCCTGACTTTC; cdr3_aa: CASSSGQGASGANVLTF
d_call: NA; clone_size: NA; v_call: TRBV7-2; j_call: TRBJ1-6; cdr3_nt: TGTGCCAGCAGTTTCGCACCGGGACATCTTAATTCACCCCTCCACTTT; cdr3_aa: CASSFAPGHLNSPLHF
d_call: NA; clone_size: NA; v_call: TRBV6-5; j_call: TRBJ2-3; cdr3_nt: TGTGCCAGCATCCAGGTCGGGGGAGATACGCAGTATTTT; cdr3_aa: CASIQVGGDTQYF
d_call: NA; clone_size: once; v_call: TRBV7-9; j_call: TRBJ2-6; cdr3_nt: TGTGCCAGCAGCCAACTCTCTGGGGCCAACGTCCTGACTTTC; cdr3_aa: CASSQLSGANVLTF
d_call: NA; clone_size: NA; v_call: TRBV12-3/TRBV12-4; j_call: TRBJ1-4; cdr3_nt: TGTGCCAGCAGTTTCCCCAGGGCTAAAAAACTGTTTTTT; cdr3_aa: CASSFPRAKKLFF
d_call: NA; clone_size: NA; v_call: TRBV12-3/TRBV12-4; j_call: TRBJ2-2; cdr3_nt: TGTGCCAGCAGCTCGCAGGGGACCGGGGAGCTGTTTTTT; cdr3_aa: CASSSQGTGELFF
d_call: TRBD1; clone_size: few; v_call: TRBV19; j_call: TRBJ1-1; cdr3_nt: TGTGCCAGTAGTATTATACTAACAGGGGGGCGCCGTGACACTGAAGCTTTCTTT; cdr3_aa: CASSIILTGGRRDTEAFF
d_call: NA; clone_size: NA; v_call: TRBV5-4; j_call: TRBJ2-2; cdr3_nt: TGTGCCAGCAGCAAGCGTGTGGGGGACTACACCGGGGAGCTGTTTTTT; cdr3_aa: CASSKRVGDYTGELFF
d_call: TRBD1; clone_size: NA; v_call: TRBV5-1; j_call: TRBJ1-2; cdr3_nt: TGCGCCAGCAGAGCGGACAGGGACTATGGCTACACCTTC; cdr3_aa: CASRADRDYGYTF
d_call: NA; clone_size: NA; v_call: TRBV13; j_call: TRBJ1-4; cdr3_nt: TGTGCCAGCAGCCTACGGACTCGTTTTTCTAATGAAAAACTGTTTTTT; cdr3_aa: CASSLRTRFSNEKLFF
d_call: NA; clone_size: NA; v_call: TRBV2; j_call: TRBJ1-1; cdr3_nt: TGTGCCAGCAGGGATACACAGGGCGGCACTGAAGCTTTCTTT; cdr3_aa: CASRDTQGGTEAFF
d_call: NA; clone_size: NA; v_call: TRBV7-6; j_call: TRBJ2-1; cdr3_nt: TGTGCCAGCAGCTTAGCGCGGTCCTACAATGAGCAGTTCTTC; cdr3_aa: CASSLARSYNEQFF
d_call: NA; clone_size: NA; v_call: TRBV7-9; j_call: TRBJ1-4; cdr3_nt: TGTGCCAGCAGCCGAAGGGTTGGGGAGAAGAATAATGAAAAACTGTTTTTT; cdr3_aa: CASSRRVGEKNNEKLFF
d_call: NA; clone_size: NA; v_call: TRBV3-1/TRBV3-2; j_call: TRBJ1-4; cdr3_nt: TGTGCCAGCAGCTTTGGACAGAGCCCGCTGAGGGAACTGTTTTTT; cdr3_aa: CASSFGQSPLRELFF
d_call: NA; clone_size: NA; v_call: TRBV3-1/TRBV3-2; j_call: TRBJ2-3; cdr3_nt: TGTGCCAGCAGCCAAGGGAAATGGGGAGCTGACACAGATACGCAGTATTTT; cdr3_aa: CASSQGKWGADTDTQYF
d_call: NA; clone_size: NA; v_call: TRBV9; j_call: TRBJ1-4; cdr3_nt: TGTGCCAGCAGCAGGAGCGGGGGCATCACTAATGAAAAACTGTTTTTT; cdr3_aa: CASSRSGGITNEKLFF
d_call: TRBD2; clone_size: NA; v_call: TRBV30; j_call: TRBJ2-7; cdr3_nt: TGTGCCTGGAGTTGGGGAGGGGTTGGTTACGAGCAGTACTTC; cdr3_aa: CAWSWGGVGYEQYF
d_call: TRBD1; clone_size: NA; v_call: TRBV10-3; j_call: TRBJ1-6; cdr3_nt: TGTGCCATAAAAGCGGACAGGGCGAATTCACCCCTCCACTTT; cdr3_aa: CAIKADRANSPLHF
d_call: TRBD1; clone_size: NA; v_call: TRBV30; j_call: TRBJ1-5; cdr3_nt: TGTGCCTGGAGTGTGCCCGTCGGCCCTAATGACAGGGGAGTCAATCAGCCCCAGCATTTT; cdr3_aa: CAWSVPVGPNDRGVNQPQHF
d_call: NA; clone_size: few; v_call: TRBV7-9; j_call: TRBJ2-7; cdr3_nt: TGTGCCAGCAGCTTACGGGGGGCCTTGGACGAGCAGTACTTC; cdr3_aa: CASSLRGALDEQYF
d_call: TRBD1; clone_size: NA; v_call: TRBV6-5; j_call: TRBJ1-4; cdr3_nt: TGTGCCAGCAGACCGACAGGGGATTCTAATGAAAAACTGTTTTTT; cdr3_aa: CASRPTGDSNEKLFF
d_call: TRBD1; clone_size: NA; v_call: TRBV20-1; j_call: TRBJ1-1; cdr3_nt: TGCAGTGCTATCGACAGGGTAGCTTTCTTT; cdr3_aa: CSAIDRVAFF
d_call: NA; clone_size: NA; v_call: TRBV11-2; j_call: TRBJ1-1; cdr3_nt: TGTGCCAGCAGCTTACCACTTGAAGCTTTCTTT; cdr3_aa: CASSLPLEAFF
d_call: NA; clone_size: NA; v_call: TRBV7-6; j_call: TRBJ1-2; cdr3_nt: TGTGCCAGCAGCGGGGGACACTCACTTAACTATGGCTACACCTTC; cdr3_aa: CASSGGHSLNYGYTF
d_call: TRBD1; clone_size: NA; v_call: TRBV4-1; j_call: TRBJ2-7; cdr3_nt: TGCGCCAGCAACCCGACCCCAGGGGGCGGCTACGAGCAGTACTTC; cdr3_aa: CASNPTPGGGYEQYF
d_call: NA; clone_size: NA; v_call: TRBV5-5; j_call: TRBJ2-2; cdr3_nt: TGTGCCAGCAGCTTGGTGGAGATGGGGGAGCTGTTTTTT; cdr3_aa: CASSLVEMGELFF
d_call: TRBD1; clone_size: once; v_call: TRBV27; j_call: TRBJ1-6; cdr3_nt: TGTGCCAGCAGTTTACACAGAGACAGGGCCCCTGGCTCACCCCTCCACTTT; cdr3_aa: CASSLHRDRAPGSPLHF
d_call: TRBD1; clone_size: NA; v_call: TRBV2; j_call: TRBJ1-1; cdr3_nt: TGTGCCAGCAGTGTTGAGACAGGGGCCACTGAAGCTTTCTTT; cdr3_aa: CASSVETGATEAFF
d_call: TRBD2; clone_size: NA; v_call: TRBV5-4; j_call: TRBJ2-2; cdr3_nt: TGTGCCAGCAGCCTGGGTAGCGGGAGGGACACCGGGGAGCTGTTTTTT; cdr3_aa: CASSLGSGRDTGELFF
d_call: TRBD1; clone_size: NA; v_call: TRBV5-1; j_call: TRBJ1-2; cdr3_nt: TGCGCCAGCAGCTCGGAAGGGGGCCTGAGCTATGGCTACACCTTC; cdr3_aa: CASSSEGGLSYGYTF
d_call: NA; clone_size: NA; v_call: TRBV30; j_call: TRBJ1-2; cdr3_nt: TGTGCCTGGGCCCCCCCGGGGGGGAACAACTATGGCTACACCTTC; cdr3_aa: CAWAPPGGNNYGYTF
d_call: NA; clone_size: NA; v_call: TRBV3-1/TRBV3-2; j_call: TRBJ1-5; cdr3_nt: TGTGCCAGCAGCCAAGATGTCAGGGCAGGGCAGCCCCAGCATTTT; cdr3_aa: CASSQDVRAGQPQHF
d_call: NA; clone_size: NA; v_call: TRBV7-2; j_call: TRBJ1-2; cdr3_nt: TGCTCAGTGGGGGCGGAAGGGTTCTATGGCTACACCTTC; cdr3_aa: CSVGAEGFYGYTF
d_call: TRBD1; clone_size: NA; v_call: TRBV30; j_call: TRBJ1-2; cdr3_nt: TGTGCCTGGGAGACAGGGAATGAGAGTGGCTACACCTTC; cdr3_aa: CAWETGNESGYTF
d_call: NA; clone_size: once; v_call: TRBV21-1; j_call: TRBJ2-7; cdr3_nt: TGTGCCAGCAGCCCCCGGGGGACCCAGACAACCTCCTACGAGCAGTACTTC; cdr3_aa: CASSPRGTQTTSYEQYF
d_call: NA; clone_size: NA; v_call: TRBV19; j_call: TRBJ1-2; cdr3_nt: TGTGCCAGTACCCTCTCCGCAGGGGCCATCTATGGCTACACCTTC; cdr3_aa: CASTLSAGAIYGYTF
d_call: TRBD1; clone_size: NA; v_call: TRBV9; j_call: TRBJ2-1; cdr3_nt: TGTGCCAGCAGCGTAGCGGGACAGGGGTGGGGTGAGCAGTTCTTC; cdr3_aa: CASSVAGQGWGEQFF
d_call: NA; clone_size: NA; v_call: TRBV6-5; j_call: TRBJ2-7; cdr3_nt: TGTGCCAGCAGTGACTCCTCCCTTTCCTACGAGCAGTACTTC; cdr3_aa: CASSDSSLSYEQYF
d_call: NA; clone_size: NA; v_call: TRBV4-1; j_call: TRBJ1-3; cdr3_nt: TGCGCCAGCAGCCAAGATATCAGGGGAAACACCATATATTTT; cdr3_aa: CASSQDIRGNTIYF
d_call: TRBD1; clone_size: NA; v_call: TRBV19; j_call: TRBJ1-2; cdr3_nt: TGTGCCAGTACCTCCGGGGACAGGGGAGAGGGGGGTAATGGCTACACCTTC; cdr3_aa: CASTSGDRGEGGNGYTF
d_call: TRBD1; clone_size: NA; v_call: TRBV6-4; j_call: TRBJ2-7; cdr3_nt: TGTGCCAGCAGTGACTCGAAAGGGACAGGGTCGCACTTGGACTCCTACGAGCAGTACTTC; cdr3_aa: CASSDSKGTGSHLDSYEQYF
d_call: NA; clone_size: NA; v_call: TRBV7-2; j_call: TRBJ2-5; cdr3_nt: TGTGCCAGCAGCTTAGATCCAGGTCGGTGGGAGACCCAGTACTTC; cdr3_aa: CASSLDPGRWETQYF
d_call: NA; clone_size: NA; v_call: TRBV6-1; j_call: TRBJ1-5; cdr3_nt: TGTGCCAGCAGTGAATTCCGCGGCAATCAGCCCCAGCATTTT; cdr3_aa: CASSEFRGNQPQHF